This T cell receptor (beta chain) was recovered during a study of tumor and adjacent non-tumor tissue in lung cancer. On the study more broadly: The patients, about nine men and a few women, were roughly 30 to 76 with stage I to III disease.

This sample's RNA came from whole unsorted tissue. Distant lung tissue was collected more than 3 cm away from the tumor edge. Study-level findings and limits: In normal lung, the top 100 clones were significantly more dominant than in tumor.

As concerns this clonotype: The antigen remains undetermined.

Unmatched junction bases numbered 9, after V lost 5 bases and J lost 6 bases. CDR1 and CDR2 (germline): SGHAT, FQNNGV. This CDR3 region has 15 residues. Three rounds of nested PCR, following a modified ARM-PCR protocol, produced the TCRbeta library. MiXCR was run by TCRdb on the multiplex PCR reads, yielding one entry per CDR3 protein. The table has about 80,000 distinct CDR3 sequences, roughly 80% seen once. The sequenced material came from distant non-tumor lung tissue. The chain carries TRBV11-2 and TRBJ2-7; 11 bases line up with TRBD1. This receptor was obtained from a man in his sixties with non-small cell lung cancer. This chain's CDR3 is CASSQYGTGGFEQYF. As DNA, the CDR3 is TGTGCCAGCAGCCAATACGGGACAGGGGGATTCGAGCAGTACTTC.